The rows below give T cell receptor beta chains drawn from one sample of a study of shared clonotypes between healthy human individuals. Generated by immunoSEQ multiplex PCR, the TCRdb table keeps only in-frame clones and is missing some. The profile shows 490,000 or so clones, 65% to 80% of them singletons. Sequenced material: PBMCs. Receptors were obtained from a woman aged 40 to 50 in good health. Some clones in this sample may be carry-over from other donors' samples. CDR3s include the opening cysteine and the closing phenylalanine or tryptophan. Each record gives: CDR3 length, V gene, J gene, clone size, D gene, CDR3 protein, CDR3 DNA. A D gene is named only where the DNA matches it firmly. Not every row has a clone size; where given, it reads once, few, many or a size class.

>13|TRBV28|TRBJ2-2|few|.
CASRTRNTGELFF
TGTGCCAGCAGAACCAGGAACACCGGGGAGCTGTTTTTT
>13|TRBV6-5|TRBJ1-2|few|.
CASSPGDGYGYTF
TGTGCCAGCAGCCCTGGGGACGGCTATGGCTACACCTTC
>13|TRBV10-3|TRBJ2-5|.|.
CAISLGPGETQYF
TGTGCCATCAGTCTAGGGCCCGGAGAGACCCAGTACTTC
>14|TRBV7-9|TRBJ1-1|.|.
CASSLGGGGTEAFF
TGTGCCAGCAGCTTAGGCGGTGGCGGCACTGAAGCTTTCTTT
>13|TRBV19|TRBJ1-1|few|TRBD1
CASGQGADTEAFF
TGTGCCAGCGGACAGGGGGCGGACACTGAAGCTTTCTTT
>14|TRBV2|TRBJ1-1|.|.
CASSSRMGDTEAFF
TGTGCCAGCAGTTCAAGGATGGGGGACACTGAAGCTTTCTTT
>15|TRBV5-1|TRBJ2-3|.|.
CASSLEPTSTDTQYF
TGCGCCAGCAGCTTGGAGCCTACTAGCACAGATACGCAGTATTTT
>16|TRBV6-5|TRBJ1-4|once|.
CASSSAGAGKGEKLFF
TGTGCCAGCAGTTCCGCGGGGGCAGGAAAGGGCGAAAAACTGTTTTTT
>14|TRBV2|TRBJ1-2|once|TRBD1
CATVDREGNYGYTF
TGTGCCACCGTGGACAGGGAGGGAAACTATGGCTACACCTTC
>15|TRBV7-6|TRBJ2-2|.|.
CASSFSGTNTGELFF
TGTGCCAGCAGCTTTAGCGGAACGAACACCGGGGAGCTGTTTTTT
>15|TRBV19|TRBJ2-6|.|.
CASSIGGAGANVLTF
TGTGCCAGTAGTATTGGCGGGGCTGGGGCCAACGTCCTGACTTTC
>13|TRBV5-1|TRBJ1-2|many|TRBD1
CASSHGQGSGYTF
TGCGCCAGCAGCCACGGACAGGGCTCTGGCTACACCTTC
>12|TRBV4-2|TRBJ2-2|.|.
CASSLDTGELFF
TGTGCCAGCAGCCTGGACACCGGGGAGCTGTTTTTT
>15|TRBV5-1|TRBJ2-2|.|TRBD2
CASTEGSGRVGELFF
TGCGCCAGTACAGAGGGGAGCGGGAGAGTCGGGGAGCTGTTTTTT
>21|TRBV21-1|TRBJ1-4|.|.
CASTTSPRSLGQGATNEKLFF
TGTGCCAGCACTACGTCCCCCCGATCCCTTGGACAGGGAGCAACTAATGAAAAACTGTTTTTT
>13|TRBV7-2|TRBJ2-1|.|.
CASRGDYYNEQFF
TGTGCCAGCAGAGGAGACTACTACAATGAGCAGTTCTTC
>17|TRBV28|TRBJ1-2|.|.
CASSLTRPEQVRGGYTF
TGTGCCAGCAGCTTAACCAGACCGGAGCAGGTTCGAGGTGGCTACACCTTC
>13|TRBV6-6|TRBJ2-7|.|.
CASSYSSANEQYF
TGTGCCAGCAGTTACTCTTCCGCTAACGAGCAGTACTTC
>14|TRBV11-2|TRBJ2-7|once|TRBD2
CASSLGGTFYEQYF
TGTGCCAGCAGCTTGGGGGGGACTTTCTACGAGCAGTACTTC
>13|TRBV18|TRBJ1-2|.|.
CASSPQAGDGYTF
TGTGCCAGCTCACCCCAGGCCGGGGATGGCTACACCTTC
>16|TRBV18|TRBJ1-1|once|.
CASSPSSRQGGTEAFF
TGTGCCAGCTCACCATCTTCGCGGCAGGGAGGAACTGAAGCTTTCTTT
>13|TRBV10-3|TRBJ2-2|.|TRBD2
CAIKAGGGGELFF
TGTGCCATCAAGGCCGGCGGGGGCGGGGAGCTGTTTTTT
>11|TRBV15|TRBJ1-5|few|.
CAIRDHQPQHF
TGTGCCATCAGGGATCATCAGCCCCAGCATTTT
>16|TRBV9|TRBJ2-3|.|TRBD1
CASSDRQGSRTDTQYF
TGTGCCAGCAGCGACCGACAGGGTAGCAGGACAGATACGCAGTATTTT
>14|TRBV6-1|TRBJ2-7|.|TRBD2
CASSPPGLAYEQYF
TGTGCCAGCAGTCCGCCGGGACTAGCCTACGAGCAGTACTTC
>17|TRBV4-1|TRBJ2-1|.|TRBD1
CASSQDPRDSTNNEQFF
TGCGCCAGCAGCCAAGATCCAAGGGACAGTACTAACAATGAGCAGTTCTTC
>14|TRBV25-1|TRBJ2-7|once|.
CASASGLFPYEQYF
TGTGCCAGCGCCTCGGGGCTGTTCCCCTACGAGCAGTACTTC
>14|TRBV9|TRBJ2-3|.|.
CASSVVWFTDTQYF
TGTGCCAGCAGCGTAGTGTGGTTCACAGATACGCAGTATTTT
>18|TRBV5-1|TRBJ2-1|.|TRBD2
CASSLKSTGTSAGNEQFF
TGCGCCAGCAGCTTGAAGAGTACCGGGACTAGCGCCGGCAATGAGCAGTTCTTC
>13|TRBV4-3|TRBJ1-2|.|.
CASSQQGYYGYTF
TGCGCCAGCAGCCAACAGGGTTACTATGGCTACACCTTC
>16|TRBV5-1|TRBJ1-1|few|.
CASSSGHPQGRSEAFF
TGCGCCAGCAGCTCAGGACACCCGCAAGGAAGGTCTGAAGCTTTCTTT
>17|TRBV7-9|TRBJ2-6|.|.
CASSLAGRGTGANVLTF
TGTGCCAGCAGCTTAGCGGGCAGGGGAACTGGGGCCAACGTCCTGACTTTC
>15|TRBV11-3|TRBJ2-1|.|TRBD2
CASSPGLAGFNEQFF
TGTGCCAGCAGCCCCGGACTAGCGGGGTTTAATGAGCAGTTCTTC
>13|TRBV4-2|TRBJ2-5|once|.
CASSQAHQETQYF
TGTGCCAGCAGCCAAGCCCACCAAGAGACCCAGTACTTC
>13|TRBV6-1|TRBJ2-5|.|TRBD2
CAGNGAGEETQYF
TGTGCCGGGAACGGGGCGGGAGAAGAGACCCAGTACTTC
>12|TRBV30|TRBJ1-1|.|.
CAWSKGFAEAFF
TGTGCCTGGAGTAAGGGTTTCGCTGAAGCTTTCTTT